This is a list of T cell receptor beta chains from one sample in a study of blood T cell repertoires in COVID-19. Clones were read by immunoSEQ multiplex PCR, and TCRdb kept only the in-frame ones, dropping some. The table lists about 250,000 clones, approximately 90% of them singletons. Sequencing input: peripheral blood. Receptor source: a man aged 30-40 years with acute or convalescent COVID-19. The CDR3 runs from the conserved cysteine through the conserved F or W. A D gene is named only where the DNA matches it firmly. Not all rows give a size; the values are once, few, many and, for expanded clones, a class.

TRBJ2-5 TRBV5-1 - TRBD1 CASRRNRGPQETQYF TGCGCCAGCAGAAGAAACAGGGGACCCCAGGAGACCCAGTACTTC
TRBJ2-3 TRBV6-5 - - CASSYLGQLAW TGTGCCAGCAGTTACTTGGGACAGCTAGCGTGG
TRBJ2-7 TRBV19 - TRBD2 CASKKMAGGSYEQYF TGTGCCAGTAAAAAAATGGCGGGAGGTAGCTACGAGCAGTACTTC
TRBJ2-1 TRBV5-1 - - CASSLAGGNNEQFF TGCGCCAGCAGCTTGGCCGGCGGAAACAATGAGCAGTTCTTC
TRBJ2-3 TRBV19 - - CASRRGRDTDTQYF TGTGCCAGCCGCAGGGGCCGCGACACAGATACGCAGTATTTT
TRBJ1-3 TRBV11-3 - - CASSLDRDTIYF TGTGCCAGCAGCTTAGATCGTGACACCATATATTTT
TRBJ1-2 TRBV14 - - CASSQDRSGYTF TGTGCCAGCAGCCAAGACAGATCTGGCTACACCTTC
TRBJ2-3 TRBV28 - - CASSERSAGTDTQYF TGTGCCAGCAGTGAGAGGAGTGCTGGCACAGATACGCAGTATTTT
TRBJ2-5 TRBV5-6 once - CASSRDTGKTQYF TGTGCCAGCAGCCGAGATACAGGGAAGACCCAGTACTTC
TRBJ2-7 TRBV19 - TRBD2 CASSPVAGANEQYF TGTGCCAGTAGTCCAGTAGCGGGAGCCAACGAGCAGTACTTC
TRBJ1-2 TRBV19 - TRBD1 CASSTQGGAPGSDYGYTF TGTGCCAGTAGTACCCAGGGGGGTGCGCCTGGGTCTGACTATGGCTACACCTTC
TRBJ1-4 TRBV5-1 - - CASSFSRSGANEKLFF TGCGCCAGCAGCTTCAGCAGGTCCGGGGCTAATGAAAAACTGTTTTTT
TRBJ1-2 TRBV11-2 - - CASSLNIDYGYTF TGTGCCAGCAGCTTAAACATCGACTATGGCTACACCTTC
TRBJ1-4 TRBV30 few - CAWSVSYREKLFF TGTGCCTGGAGTGTATCGTATCGTGAAAAACTGTTTTTT
TRBJ2-7 TRBV18 - - CASSTDQDYEQYF TGTGCCAGCTCGACCGACCAGGACTACGAGCAGTACTTC
TRBJ1-2 TRBV15 - - CATRPTGTYGYTF TGTGCCACCAGACCGACAGGAACTTATGGCTACACCTTC
TRBJ2-7 TRBV19 - - CASSIRLVSRWEQYF TGTGCCAGTAGTATTCGACTAGTCTCCCGGTGGGAGCAGTACTTC